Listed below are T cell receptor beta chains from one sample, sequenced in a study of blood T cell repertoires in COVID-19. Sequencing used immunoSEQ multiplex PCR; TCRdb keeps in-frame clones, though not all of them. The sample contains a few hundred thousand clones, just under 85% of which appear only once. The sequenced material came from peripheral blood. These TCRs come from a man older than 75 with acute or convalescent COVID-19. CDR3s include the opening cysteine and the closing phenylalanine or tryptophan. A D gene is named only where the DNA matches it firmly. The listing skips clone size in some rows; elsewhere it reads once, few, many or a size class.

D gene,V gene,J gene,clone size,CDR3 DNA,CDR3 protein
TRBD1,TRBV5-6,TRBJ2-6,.,TGTGCCAGCAGCATCAGGGGGCCCGGGGCCAACGTCCTGACTTTC,CASSIRGPGANVLTF
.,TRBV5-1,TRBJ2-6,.,TGCGCCAGCAGCGTGCAGGGGACCGGGGCCAACGTCCTGACTTTC,CASSVQGTGANVLTF
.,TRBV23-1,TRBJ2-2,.,TGCGCCAGCAGTCAATCGGAGGGCAGGACCGGGGAGCTGTTTTTT,CASSQSEGRTGELFF
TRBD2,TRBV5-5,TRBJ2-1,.,TGTGCCAGCAGCTTGGATGTGACTAGCGGGGGATACAATGAGCAGTTCTTC,CASSLDVTSGGYNEQFF
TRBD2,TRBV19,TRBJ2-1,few,TGTGCCAGTAGTATAGGACTAGCGGGAGGGGAGCAGTTCTTC,CASSIGLAGGEQFF
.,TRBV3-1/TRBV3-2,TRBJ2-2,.,TGTGCCAGCAGCCAAGGGGGGGTAGGACCCGGGGAGCTGTTTTTT,CASSQGGVGPGELFF
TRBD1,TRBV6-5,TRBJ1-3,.,TGTGCCAGCGGGCGGCAGGGGGCGGCCCGGACCATATATTTT,CASGRQGAARTIYF
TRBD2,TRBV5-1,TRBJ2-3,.,TGCGCCAGCAGCTTGAGCGGGGGGATTGAAGATACGCAGTATTTT,CASSLSGGIEDTQYF
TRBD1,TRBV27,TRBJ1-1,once,TGTGCCAGCAGTAGGGACAGGGGGAACACTGAAGCTTTCTTT,CASSRDRGNTEAFF
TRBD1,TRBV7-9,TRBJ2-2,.,TGTGCCAGCAGCCAGAAGACAGGGTCCGGGGAGCTGTTTTTT,CASSQKTGSGELFF
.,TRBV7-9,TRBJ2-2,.,TGTGCCAGCAGCCTGAACACCGGGGAGCTGTTTTTT,CASSLNTGELFF
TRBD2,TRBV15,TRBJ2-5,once,TGTGCCACCAGAGTGGGGAGCGGGAGGGGGGAGACCCAGTACTTC,CATRVGSGRGETQYF
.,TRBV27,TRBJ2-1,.,TGTGCCAGCAGTTTATCAGGGAGCCGCCAGTTCTTC,CASSLSGSRQFF
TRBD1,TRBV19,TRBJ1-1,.,TGTGCCAGTAGTATAGGACAGGGTATCCACACTGAAGCTTTCTTT,CASSIGQGIHTEAFF
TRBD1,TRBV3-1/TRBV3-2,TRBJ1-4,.,TGTGCCAGCAGCCATCCCCGGACAGGGTTTAGTGAAAAACTGTTTTTT,CASSHPRTGFSEKLFF
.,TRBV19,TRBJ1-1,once,TGTGCCAGTAGTATCGGCGGTAATCTGAACACTGAAGCTTTCTTT,CASSIGGNLNTEAFF
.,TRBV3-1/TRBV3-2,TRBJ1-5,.,TGTGCCAGCAGCCAAGATCGAGGGTTAAGGCCCCAGCATTTT,CASSQDRGLRPQHF
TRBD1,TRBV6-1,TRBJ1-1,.,TGTGCCAGCAGTGGGGATCTGGGACAGGGAGCGAACACTGAAGCTTTCTTT,CASSGDLGQGANTEAFF
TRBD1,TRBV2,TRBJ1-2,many,TGTGCCAGCAGTGTCTCCCCCGGGACAGGCTATGGCTACACCTTC,CASSVSPGTGYGYTF
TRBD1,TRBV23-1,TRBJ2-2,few,TGCGCCAGCAGTCGAACAACAGGGGGAGGCGGGGAGCTGTTTTTT,CASSRTTGGGGELFF
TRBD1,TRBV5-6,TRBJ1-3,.,TGTGCCAGCAGCTTGTACGAGGGGGCGATACGAAACACCATATATTTT,CASSLYEGAIRNTIYF
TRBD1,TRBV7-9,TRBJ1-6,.,TGTGCCAGCAGCCGTGACAGGGGCGGTGTATCACCCCTCCACTTT,CASSRDRGGVSPLHF
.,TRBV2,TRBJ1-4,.,TGTGCCAGCAGTGCGGCAGGGAGGGACAATGAAAAACTGTTTTTT,CASSAAGRDNEKLFF
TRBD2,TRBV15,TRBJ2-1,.,TGTGCCACCACCCCAAATGCTAGCGGTCCCTACAATGAGCAGTTCTTC,CATTPNASGPYNEQFF
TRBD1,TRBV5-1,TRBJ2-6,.,TGCGCCAGTCGACCGGGACAGGGCTCTGGGGCCAACGTCCTGACTTTC,CASRPGQGSGANVLTF
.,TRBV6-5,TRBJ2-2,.,TGTGCCAGCAGAAAACTCGGGGAGCTGTTTTTT,CASRKLGELFF
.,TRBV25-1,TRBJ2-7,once,TGTGCCAGCAGTAAGACTGCATCCTACGAGCAGTACTTC,CASSKTASYEQYF
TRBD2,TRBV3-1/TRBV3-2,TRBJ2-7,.,TGTGCCAGCAGCCAAGTACCCAGGGAGGGCGAGCAGTACTTC,CASSQVPREGEQYF
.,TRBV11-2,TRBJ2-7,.,TGTGCCAGCAGCTTAGTTTTAGTTTCCGCAGGGTTTTACGAGCAGTACTTC,CASSLVLVSAGFYEQYF
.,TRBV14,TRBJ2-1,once,TGTGCCAGCAGCCAAATGGGCGGAGGAGTGAATGAGCAGTTCTTC,CASSQMGGGVNEQFF
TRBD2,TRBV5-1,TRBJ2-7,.,TGCGCCAGCAGCTTGGTAGCGGGGGGCTCCTACGAGCAGTACTTC,CASSLVAGGSYEQYF
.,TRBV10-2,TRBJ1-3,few,TGCGCCAGCATGGCGGGCTCTGGAAACACCATATATTTT,CASMAGSGNTIYF
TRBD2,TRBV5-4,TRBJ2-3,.,TGTGCCAGCAGCTTGGAGGCTAGCGGGAGGACAGATACGCAGTATTTT,CASSLEASGRTDTQYF
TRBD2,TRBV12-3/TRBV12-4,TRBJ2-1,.,TGTGCCAGCAGTTGGACTAGCGGGAGCCAGCAGTTCTTC,CASSWTSGSQQFF
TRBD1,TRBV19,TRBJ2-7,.,TGTGCCAGTAGAGAACAGGGGGCAGGGTACTACGAGCAGTACTTC,CASREQGAGYYEQYF
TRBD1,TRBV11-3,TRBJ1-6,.,TGTGCCAGCAGCTCGACAGGGACTGGGCCCCTCCACTTT,CASSSTGTGPLHF